The 11 T cell receptor beta chains reported below all come from one sample, sequenced in a study of T cell repertoires in cytomegalovirus infection. The antigens for these receptors are not known. In TCRdb, the reads were re-called with MiXCR into one record per CDR3 protein. The table records around 25,000 distinct CDR3 sequences, around a fifth of them present only once. The sequenced sample was CD8+ T cells from cultured PBMCs, obtained from culture after CMV antigen stimulation. All receptors derive from a human donor in good health (CMV status not recorded). Some clones in this sample may be carry-over from other donors' samples.

This clonotype was found many times. This chain links TRBV28 with TRBJ1-2; 7 bases line up with TRBD1. Germline V lookup: CDR1 MDHEN, CDR2 SYDVKM. Trimming took 5 bases from V and 0 from J; bases not matched to a gene: 6. This CDR3 is 15 amino acids long. As DNA, the CDR3 is TGTGCCAGCAGTGCGACAGGGAATCCTAACTATGGCTACACCTTC. Translation gives CASSATGNPNYGYTF.

This clonotype was seen only a few times. The CDR3: CASSRQNTEAFF. The DNA of the CDR3 is TGTGCCAGCAGTCGACAGAACACTGAAGCTTTCTTT. The V call is TRBV12-3 or TRBV12-4, the J call TRBJ1-1; D not resolved. The CDR3 totals 12 residues. Trimming stripped 5 bases from V and 1 base from J, with 5 bases between.

This clonotype has at least ten counts. The J gene is TRBJ2-1, the V gene TRBV4-1, with 11 bases fitting TRBD2. Germline assignment: CDR1 MGHRA and CDR2 YSYEKL. Trimming at V came to 0 bases and at J to 7 bases, leaving 8 bases not matched to a gene. This CDR3 region has 17 residues. CDR3 DNA sequence: TGCGCCAGCAGCCAAGAGTCAACTAGCGGGGGCTGGAATGAGCAGTTCTTC. Amino acids: CASSQESTSGGWNEQFF.

DNA for the CDR3: TGTGCCAGCAGCTACAAGGACACTGAAGCTTTCTTT. Protein sequence: CASSYKDTEAFF. The rearrangement joins TRBV7-6 to TRBJ1-1; unclear D gene. The CDR3 covers 12 residues. Germline CDR1 and CDR2: SGHVS and FNYEAQ. V dropped 4 bases and J dropped 3 bases, with 6 bases sitting between them. Filled out from reference TRBV7-6 and TRBJ1-1, the complete variable domain reads GAGVSQSPRYKVTKRGQDVALRCDPISGHVSLYWYRQALGQGPEFLTYFNYEAQQDKSGLPNDRFSAERPEGSISTLTIQRTEQRDSAMYRCASSYKDTEAFFGQGTRLTVV.

The rearrangement uses TRBV7-2 and TRBJ2-3; the match to TRBD2 covers 7 bases. Germline V gene lookup returns CDR1 SGHTA and CDR2 FQGNSA. V was clipped by 5 bases and J by 4 bases; unmatched bases: 12. The CDR3 is 16 amino acids. This CDR3 reads CASSTWGGRVADTQYF. DNA of the CDR3: TGTGCCAGCAGCACTTGGGGAGGGAGAGTCGCAGATACGCAGTATTTT.

This clonotype was seen a handful of times. The V and J genes are TRBV7-9 and TRBJ2-1; 8 bases line up with TRBD1. The CDR3 is 17 residues long. Germline CDR1 SEHNR, CDR2 FQNEAQ (reference sequence). The junction had 11 bases not matched to a gene; V was cut back by 4 bases and J by 3 bases. The CDR3 region has the DNA TGTGCCAGCAGCTCGCGAAAGCCTGGACAGGGCTACAATGAGCAGTTCTTC. Amino acid sequence: CASSSRKPGQGYNEQFF.

V and J are TRBV4-1 and TRBJ1-4; D is undetermined. The V end lost 0 bases, the J end lost 8 bases, and 4 bases lay between the germline ends. From germline, CDR1 is MGHRA and CDR2 YSYEKL. The CDR3 consists of 12 residues. The CDR3 here is CASSQDEEKLFF. The CDR3 nucleotides are TGCGCCAGCAGCCAAGATGAAGAAAAACTGTTTTTT.

The V and J genes are TRBV7-3 and TRBJ2-3, with 10 positions matching TRBD2. Germline CDR1 is SGHTA and CDR2 is FQGTGA. The ends lost 3 bases at V and 5 bases at J; junction bases unmatched: 8. This CDR3 has 16 amino acids. CDR3 DNA sequence: TGTGCCAGCAGCTTCAGGGCTAGCGGGGGCATAGATACGCAGTATTTT. The encoded protein is CASSFRASGGIDTQYF.

This clonotype rates as medium-sized (0.01 to 0.1%). CDR3 nucleotides: TGTGCCAGCAGCTTAATAGCGGGAGGGTACAATGAGCAGTTCTTC. It encodes CASSLIAGGYNEQFF. J is TRBJ2-1 and V is TRBV7-2, with 11 bases that match TRBD2. Germline V gene sequence: CDR1 SGHTA, CDR2 FQGNSA. The CDR3 is made up of 15 amino acids. The V gene end was trimmed by 2 bases and the J gene end by 4 bases; junction bases not matched to a gene: 1.

This clonotype has just a few counts. This rearrangement joins TRBV6-6 to TRBJ1-1; 8 nucleotides match TRBD1. V was clipped by 1 base and J by 7 bases; unmatched bases: 5. The CDR3 spans 14 residues. Germline lookup yields CDR1 MNHNY and CDR2 SVGAGI (reference sequence). This CDR3 reads CASSYLTGVDEAFF. CDR3 coding DNA: TGTGCCAGCAGTTACTTGACAGGGGTTGATGAAGCTTTCTTT.

To note about this clonotype: Given the absence of the conserved phenylalanine or tryptophan at the CDR3 end, a read error is likely. Because the CDR3's place on the DNA is in doubt, the DNA is left out and the CDR3 is given as listed by TCRdb. The V gene is TRBV7-6, the J gene TRBJ2-3; TRBD2, as called in the table, went unchecked against the DNA. CDR1 is SGHVS, CDR2 FNYEAQ, per germline. The CDR3 comprises 12 residues, both ends counted. The CDR3 spells CASSLGAGGPIY.